This T cell receptor (beta chain) was identified in a study of T cell repertoires in cytomegalovirus infection. Overall study context: HLA-B-restricted CMV epitopes that are well studied, plus recently identified HLA-C-restricted ones, were used by the study. It can be stated that public TCR beta signatures indicated CMV infection as well as a matching HLA type.

Overall study results and limits: Ex vivo, HLA-C-restricted CMV-specific TCR beta clonotypes prevailed over the rest of the response.

This clonotype was seen more than once but under ten times. No antigen is known for it. Per germline, CDR1 MNHEY and CDR2 SMNVEV (reference sequence). With V trimmed by 6 bases and J by 0 bases, 9 bases remained unmatched. The CDR3 runs to 17 residues. One entry per CDR3 protein, called by TCRdb with MiXCR from the reads. The sample gives roughly 920,000 distinct CDR3 sequences, around 31% of which show up once; more than 13% is in the top ten. This TCR came from a human donor in good health (CMV status not recorded). Some clones in this sample may be carry-over from other donors' samples. This chain uses TRBV27 with TRBJ1-5; 9 bases line up with TRBD1. Material: cultured CD8+ T cells from PBMCs, obtained from culture after CMV antigen stimulation. CDR3 residues: CASSVAGTGNSNQPQHF. CDR3 bases: TGTGCCAGCAGCGTAGCCGGGACAGGGAATAGCAATCAGCCCCAGCATTTT.